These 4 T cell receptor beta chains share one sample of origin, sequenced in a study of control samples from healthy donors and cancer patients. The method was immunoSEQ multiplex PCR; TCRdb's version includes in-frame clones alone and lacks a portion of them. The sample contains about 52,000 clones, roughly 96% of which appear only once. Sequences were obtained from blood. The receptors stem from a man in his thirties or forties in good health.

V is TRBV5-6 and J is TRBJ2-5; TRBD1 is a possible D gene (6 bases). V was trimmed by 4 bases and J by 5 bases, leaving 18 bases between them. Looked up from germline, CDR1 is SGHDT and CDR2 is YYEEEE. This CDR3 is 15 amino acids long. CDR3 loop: CASSPTGRLWETQYF. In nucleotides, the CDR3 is TGTGCCAGCAGCCCGACAGGACGGCTCTGGGAGACCCAGTACTTC.

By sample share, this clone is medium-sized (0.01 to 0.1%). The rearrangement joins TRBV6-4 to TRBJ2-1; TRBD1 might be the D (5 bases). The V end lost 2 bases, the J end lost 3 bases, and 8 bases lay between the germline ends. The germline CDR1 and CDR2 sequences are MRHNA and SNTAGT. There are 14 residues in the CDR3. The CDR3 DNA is TGTGCCAGCAGTGACGAAGGGGACTACAATGAGCAGTTCTTC. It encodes CASSDEGDYNEQFF.

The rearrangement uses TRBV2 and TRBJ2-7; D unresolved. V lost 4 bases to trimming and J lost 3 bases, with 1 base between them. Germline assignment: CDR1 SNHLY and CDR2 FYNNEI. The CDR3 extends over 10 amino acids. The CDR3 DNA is TGTGCCAGCAGTGTCTACGAGCAGTACTTC. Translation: CASSVYEQYF. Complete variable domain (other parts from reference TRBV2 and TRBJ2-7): EPEVTQTPSHQVTQMGQEVILRCVPISNHLYFYWYRQILGQKVEFLVSFYNNEISEKSEIFDDQFSVERPDGSNFTLKIRSTKLEDSAMYFCASSVYEQYFGPGTRLTVT.

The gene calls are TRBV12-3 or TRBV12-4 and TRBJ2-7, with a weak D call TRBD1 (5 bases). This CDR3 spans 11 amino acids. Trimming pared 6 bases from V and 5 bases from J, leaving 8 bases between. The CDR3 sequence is CASSLTDEQYF. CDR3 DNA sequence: TGTGCCAGCAGCCTGACAGACGAGCAGTACTTC.